One and the same sample provided the 4 T cell receptor beta chains below, sequenced in a study of identical twins. TCRdb re-called the 5' RACE reads with MiXCR, one entry per CDR3 protein. The sample yields 1.5 million to 2 million distinct CDR3 sequences, about 32% seen once. The material sequenced was cord blood. The receptor source for this set is a newborn girl in good health.

V gene TRBV20-1 combines with J gene TRBJ1-1; TRBD1 is a possible D gene (5 bases). CDR1 and CDR2 from the germline V gene are DFQATT and SNEGSKA (reference sequence). The CDR3 has 14 residues. V was shortened by 4 bases and J by 0 bases, with 12 bases between the two germline ends. The CDR3 loop is CSATPRGLNTEAFF. The CDR3, as DNA: TGCAGTGCTACCCCGCGGGGCTTGAACACTGAAGCTTTCTTT.

In this sample, this clonotype turned up a few times. The chain has TRBV9 and TRBJ1-1; 9 nucleotides line up with TRBD1. Germline V lookup: CDR1 SGDLS, CDR2 YYNGEE. V shed 4 bases, J shed 1 base, and the junction held 8 bases outside the gene matches. CDR3 length: 16 amino acids. This CDR3 reads CASSPRQGGTNTEAFF. For the CDR3, the DNA is TGTGCCAGCAGCCCGCGACAGGGGGGGACGAACACTGAAGCTTTCTTT.

This clonotype has more than one count but fewer than ten. This sequence joins TRBV7-2 and TRBJ2-1, with D unresolved. Germline V gene data show CDR1 as SGHTA and CDR2 as FQGNSA. CDR3 length: 15 amino acids. Trimming took 0 bases from V and 6 from J, leaving 12 bases between them. This CDR3 reads CASSLAFLTGNEQFF. CDR3 DNA sequence: TGTGCCAGCAGCTTAGCGTTTCTCACGGGCAATGAGCAGTTCTTC.

The chain combines TRBV5-8 with TRBJ2-4; a possible D gene is TRBD1 (6 bases). TRBJ2-7 explains the end of the DNA better; the J call may be wrong. CDR3 length: 16 amino acids. Germline CDR1 is SGHTS and CDR2 is YDEGEE. In DNA form, the CDR3 reads TGTGCCAGCAGCTTGGCCGATTACAGGGTAGCCTACGAGCAGTACTTC. Amino acids: CASSLADYRVAYEQYF.